This is a list of T cell receptor beta chains from one sample in a study of cytomegalovirus exposure and HLA in healthy donors. Measured with immunoSEQ multiplex PCR; TCRdb has only the in-frame clones, and not every one. The data show hundreds of thousands of clones, roughly 84% seen once. The sample comprised PBMCs. These receptors originate from a woman aged 18-30 years in good health and CMV-seropositive. Each CDR3 is given with its conserved first and last residue. A D gene is named only where the DNA matches it firmly. Rows may omit the clone size; those that give it use once, few, many or a size class.

D gene	V gene	J gene	clone size	CDR3 DNA	CDR3 protein
TRBD1	TRBV6-5	TRBJ1-1	.	TGTGCCAGCAGTTACTACAGGGGGCGAACTGAAGCTTTCTTT	CASSYYRGRTEAFF
TRBD1	TRBV19	TRBJ2-7	.	TGTGCCAGTAGTATAGGGACAGGAGACTACGAGCAGTACTTC	CASSIGTGDYEQYF
.	TRBV7-9	TRBJ1-4	few	TGTGCCAGCAGCTTCTCATTTCGGGGGGCGGCTAATGAAAAACTGTTTTTT	CASSFSFRGAANEKLFF
.	TRBV30	TRBJ1-1	.	TGTGCCTGGCATTACTGGGACAACAGCGACACTGAAGCTTTCTTT	CAWHYWDNSDTEAFF
.	TRBV5-4	TRBJ2-3	.	TGTGCCAGCAGGTTGGCGAGCACAGATACGCAGTATTTT	CASRLASTDTQYF
.	TRBV19	TRBJ1-2	.	TGTGCCAGTAGAATACAGGGTCACCATGGCTACACCTTC	CASRIQGHHGYTF
TRBD1	TRBV28	TRBJ1-2	.	TGTGCCAGCAAGGGACAGGGGGCGGGTGGCTACACCTTC	CASKGQGAGGYTF
TRBD1	TRBV28	TRBJ2-7	.	TGTGCCAGCGACTACCGCATCCGGGACAGGGGACCCGTAGCTGAGTTTTACGAGCAGTACTTC	CASDYRIRDRGPVAEFYEQYF
TRBD2	TRBV7-8	TRBJ2-1	.	TGTGCCAGCAGCTTAGTAGCGGGCAGATACAATGAGCAGTTCTTC	CASSLVAGRYNEQFF
TRBD2	TRBV27	TRBJ2-7	.	TGTGCCAGCAGTTCCTTCCCCGTCTCACTAGCGGGGGGCTCCGAGCAGTACTTC	CASSSFPVSLAGGSEQYF
TRBD1	TRBV5-4	TRBJ2-5	.	TGTGCCAGCAGCTTGGCCGGGACAGGGGCTATAGAGACCCAGTACTTC	CASSLAGTGAIETQYF
TRBD2	TRBV28	TRBJ2-7	.	TGTGCCAGCAGTCCTCGGACTAGCACCTACGAGCAGTACTTC	CASSPRTSTYEQYF
.	TRBV6-1	TRBJ2-7	.	TGTGCCAGCAGTGAATTCGGGGGACTCGAGCAGTACTTC	CASSEFGGLEQYF
TRBD2	TRBV19	TRBJ2-7	.	TGTGCCACTCCAGCGGGAGTCCACTACGAGCAGTACTTC	CATPAGVHYEQYF
.	TRBV4-1	TRBJ1-1	.	TGCGTCAGCAGCCAATCGGGACACCTGAACACTGAAGCTTTCTTT	CVSSQSGHLNTEAFF
.	TRBV9	TRBJ2-1	.	TGTGCCAGCAGTGGGACACAGAGCGAGGTTTCAAAGGCGAATGAGCAGTTCTTC	CASSGTQSEVSKANEQFF
.	TRBV6-5	TRBJ2-1	.	TGTGCCAGCAGTTACTTTAGCGGCAATTCCTACAATGAGCAGTTCTTC	CASSYFSGNSYNEQFF
TRBD1	TRBV28	TRBJ2-7	once	TGTGCCAGCAGTTTAAGGGACAGGGGGCGCCGAACTCGCTCCTACGAGCAGTACTTC	CASSLRDRGRRTRSYEQYF
TRBD1	TRBV28	TRBJ1-1	.	TGTGCCAGCAGTTTATGGGTGGGACAGGGTACGAACACTGAAGCTTTCTTT	CASSLWVGQGTNTEAFF
TRBD2	TRBV28	TRBJ2-1	.	TGTGCCAGCAGTTACGGGAAATGGACTAGCGGGAGCTCCTACAATGAGCAGTTCTTC	CASSYGKWTSGSSYNEQFF
.	TRBV29-1	TRBJ2-7	.	TGCAGCGTAACAGGTTCCTACGAGCAGTACTTC	CSVTGSYEQYF
TRBD1	TRBV5-1	TRBJ2-5	.	TGCGCCAGCAGCTCGACAGGGGGACAAGAGACCCAGTACTTC	CASSSTGGQETQYF
.	TRBV6-1	TRBJ1-5	.	TGTGCCAGCAGTGGTGGACAGAATAGCAATCAGCCCCAGCATTTT	CASSGGQNSNQPQHF
.	TRBV4-1	TRBJ1-2	.	TGCGCCAGCAGCCCCCCCGGGAAGAACTATGGCTACACCTTC	CASSPPGKNYGYTF
.	TRBV5-1	TRBJ2-1	.	TGCGCCAGCACGCCGGCTTCATTGGACGGAGGAGATTACAATGAGCAGTTCTTC	CASTPASLDGGDYNEQFF
.	TRBV21-1	TRBJ2-7	few	TGTGCCAGCAGCAAATTTCTGCTTCCGAGCTCCTACGAGCAGTACTTC	CASSKFLLPSSYEQYF
TRBD2	TRBV5-1	TRBJ2-1	.	TGCGCCAGCAGCCAAACATCGGGGGGCTCCTACAATGAGCAGTTCTTC	CASSQTSGGSYNEQFF
TRBD1	TRBV5-1	TRBJ1-1	.	TGCGCCACCAGCACAGGGGTGGGAGACACTGAAGCTTTCTTT	CATSTGVGDTEAFF